Sequencing of this T cell receptor beta chain was carried out in a study of T cells in tumors after PD-1 blockade. Sequencing was performed with immunoSEQ multiplex PCR; in TCRdb, only in-frame clones are kept and a portion is missing. The table has several thousand clones, 50% to 70% seen once. Input was roughly 550 ng to 6,004 ng of genomic DNA from tumor or blood. The germline V gene has CDR1 LGHDT and CDR2 YNNKEL (reference sequence). This CDR3 has 11 residues. V lost 4 bases, J lost 5 bases, and 6 bases lay in between. This clone turned up a few times. This sequence was found in a human donor with basal cell carcinoma. Sequenced material: tumor tissue, taken after anti-PD-1 treatment. The V gene is TRBV3-1 (or the pseudogene TRBV3-2), the J gene TRBJ2-7; no clear D. The CDR3 region is CASSLYNEQYF. The DNA for the CDR3 is TGTGCCAGCAGCCTCTACAACGAGCAGTACTTC.